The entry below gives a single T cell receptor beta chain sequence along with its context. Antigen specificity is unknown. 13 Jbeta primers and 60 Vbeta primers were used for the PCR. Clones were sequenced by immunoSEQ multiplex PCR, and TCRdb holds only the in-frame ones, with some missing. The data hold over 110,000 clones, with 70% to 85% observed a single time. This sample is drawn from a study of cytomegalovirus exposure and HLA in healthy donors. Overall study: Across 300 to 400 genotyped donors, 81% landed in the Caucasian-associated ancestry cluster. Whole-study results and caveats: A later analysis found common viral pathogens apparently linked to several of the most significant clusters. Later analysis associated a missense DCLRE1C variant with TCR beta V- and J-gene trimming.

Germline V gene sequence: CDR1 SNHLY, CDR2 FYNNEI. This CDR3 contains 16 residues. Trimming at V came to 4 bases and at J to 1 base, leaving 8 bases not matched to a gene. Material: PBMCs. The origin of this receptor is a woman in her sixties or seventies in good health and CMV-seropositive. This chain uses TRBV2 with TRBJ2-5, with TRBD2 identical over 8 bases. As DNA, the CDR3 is TGTGCCAGCAGTGCCCTCGGGGGGGGAGGCCAAGAGACCCAGTACTTC. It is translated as CASSALGGGGQETQYF.